The sequence of this TCR beta chain was determined in a study of T-cell memory formation after mild COVID-19. Study-wide findings and caveats: The study detected some responding clones in pre-infection memory, suggesting cross-reactive memory joined.

Using its own MiXCR run on the 5' RACE reads, TCRdb lists one record per CDR3 protein. There are fewer than 500,000 distinct CDR3 sequences in the sample; about 23% occur only once, and around an eighth lies in the top ten. This clonotype was seen more than once but under ten times. What it binds is unknown. This clonotype originated in an adult woman who had mild COVID-19 (a few samples of this study predate the infection). Cell type and time point are not known. Sequenced sample: PBMCs or a T cell subset sorted from them (not recorded which).

CDR3 region: CASSDRGNTDTQYF. The CDR3 DNA follows: TGTGCCAGCAGTGATCGGGGGAACACAGATACGCAGTATTTT. This chain joins TRBV6-1 and TRBJ2-3; tentative D call: TRBD2 (6 bases). Germline values: CDR1 MNHNS, CDR2 SASEGT. V lost 3 bases and J 2 bases, leaving 9 bases between the germline ends. The CDR3 consists of 14 residues.